This TCR beta chain was recorded in a study of blood T cell repertoires in COVID-19. V was pared by 0 bases and J by 6 bases, with 16 bases between. This CDR3 has 15 residues. Germline CDR1 is SGHDT and CDR2 is YYEEEE. Some clones are missing from TCRdb's copy, which holds only in-frame ones; the method was immunoSEQ multiplex PCR. The sample comprises under 550,000 clones, about 90% of which are singletons, and roughly 0.84% rests with the top ten. The chain couples TRBV5-6 to TRBJ2-7; no firm D call. This sequence originates from a man between 18 and 35 years old with COVID-19, enrolled during active disease. Material for sequencing was peripheral blood. The CDR3 sequence is CASSLANYQYAEQYF. The CDR3 nucleotides read TGTGCCAGCAGCTTGGCCAATTACCAGTATGCCGAGCAGTACTTC.